The sequence of this T cell receptor (beta chain) was determined in a study of blood T cell repertoires in COVID-19. Here immunoSEQ multiplex PCR was the method, and the copy in TCRdb shows in-frame clones only, minus some. Here the sample spans 400,000 or so clones, 75% to 90% being singletons. V shed 5 bases, J shed 2 bases, and the junction held 7 bases outside the gene matches. Germline CDR1 and CDR2: SGHTA and FQGNSA. CDR3 size: 16 residues. Input material: peripheral blood. The TCR sequence derives from a woman in her 40s with COVID-19, enrolled during active disease. V and J are TRBV7-2 and TRBJ2-3, with 10 bases lining up with TRBD2. Written as DNA, the CDR3 is TGTGCCAGCAGCGCCCGACTAGCGGGTTCCACAGATACGCAGTATTTT. Translation: CASSARLAGSTDTQYF.